This T cell receptor beta chain is from a study of memory CD4+ T cells and cytomegalovirus serostatus. The data were produced by immunoSEQ multiplex PCR, yet TCRdb's version contains in-frame clones alone and is incomplete. The repertoire holds approximately 46,000 clones, roughly 73% seen once, with less than 0.75% in the top ten. The germline V and J ends were trimmed by 8 bases and 3 bases, with 11 bases remaining between them. The CDR3 is 11 amino acids. CDR1 SQVTM and CDR2 ANQGSEA come from the germline V gene. Single viable CD3+CD4+CD8-CD45RO+ cells were sorted as the memory CD4+ T cells. This TCR was recovered from an adult in good health and CMV-seronegative. Sample: memory CD4+ T cells from blood. This rearrangement joins TRBV29-1 to TRBJ2-7; D may be TRBD2 (5 bases). CDR3 in DNA: TGCAGCTTCCAAAGCGGCTACGAGCAGTACTTC. This codes for CSFQSGYEQYF.